The T cell receptor beta chain described here comes from a study of blood T cell repertoires in COVID-19. Study overall: Collection of acute and convalescent COVID-19 samples took place in the United States, Italy and Spain. From T cells, B-cell-depleted T cells, or PBMCs came the material, which was cDNA or gDNA.

This clone has just one count. Original processing methods: For nucleated cells, counts were estimated from reference gene primer amplification. Profiled with immunoSEQ multiplex PCR; TCRdb holds only in-frame clones, not every one. V and J calls and clone size follow that table, whereas D and trimming were derived from the DNA. Here the sample spans tens of thousands of clones, 85% being singletons. Sequenced sample: peripheral blood. The origin of this receptor is a human donor in a cohort sampled during active COVID-19.

The CDR3 DNA reads TGTGCCAGCAGCGTAGGACAGGGGGCTTGGGGCTACACCTTC. It translates to CASSVGQGAWGYTF. The chain links TRBV9 to TRBJ1-2; TRBD1 matches 10 bases. Losses at the gene ends were 0 bases for V and 8 bases for J; bases not matched to a gene: 4. The CDR3 length is 14 residues. The germline V gene encodes CDR1 SGDLS and CDR2 YYNGEE.